Following are 4 T cell receptor beta chains from one sample sequenced in a study of blood T cell repertoires in COVID-19. Profiled with immunoSEQ multiplex PCR; TCRdb holds only in-frame clones, not every one. This table has about 74,000 clones, about 88% appearing once. Sample: peripheral blood. These receptors all stem from a man between 45 and 60 years old with acute or convalescent COVID-19.

The chain combines TRBV28 with TRBJ2-1; 10 bases are shared with TRBD2. J was trimmed by 4 bases and V by 5 bases; bases with no gene match: 8. This CDR3 has 16 amino acids. The germline V gene encodes CDR1 MDHEN and CDR2 SYDVKM. This CDR3 is CASSATPSGGYNEQFF. CDR3 sequence (DNA): TGTGCCAGCAGTGCCACCCCTAGCGGGGGTTACAATGAGCAGTTCTTC.

This chain joins TRBV7-3 and TRBJ2-2; D remains unclear. Trimming shortened V by 0 bases and J by 5 bases, and 4 bases separated the two germline ends. The CDR3 loop spans 13 amino acids. Germline V gives CDR1 SGHTA, CDR2 FQGTGA. CDR3 DNA sequence: TGTGCCAGCAGCTTAACCGGTACCGGGGAGCTGTTTTTT. Translating it yields CASSLTGTGELFF.

The chain employs TRBV21-1 and TRBJ1-2; the table's D gene call, TRBD1, was not cross checked with the DNA. TRBV21-1 is a pseudogene. The CDR3 is 16 amino acids. Here the CDR3 DNA reads TGTGCCAGCAGCAAAAACCAGGGCCGAGGTAACTATGGCTACACCTTC. This gives the protein CASSKNQGRGNYGYTF.

This sequence joins TRBV9 and TRBJ2-2, with TRBD1 matching over 9 bases. The junction had 3 bases not matched to a gene; V was cut back by 1 base and J by 2 bases. The CDR3 runs to 16 residues. Per the germline V gene, CDR1 is SGDLS and CDR2 is YYNGEE. For the CDR3, the DNA is TGTGCCAGCAGCGTATACAGGGGGCCTAACACCGGGGAGCTGTTTTTT. Amino acid sequence: CASSVYRGPNTGELFF.